These 15 T cell receptor beta chains were all obtained from the same sample, sequenced in a study of blood T cell repertoires in COVID-19. Produced via immunoSEQ multiplex PCR; TCRdb's table is partial and in-frame only. The table records over 150,000 clones, about three quarters of them present only once. The sequencing input was peripheral blood. These receptors were obtained from a man older than 75 with acute or convalescent COVID-19.

V is TRBV11-1 and J is TRBJ1-1; D perhaps matches TRBD1 (6 bases). The CDR3 has 16 residues. Trimming took 5 bases from V and 0 from J, leaving 16 bases between them. Germline CDR1 and CDR2: SGHAT and FQDESV (reference sequence). CDR3 in DNA: TGTGCCAGCAGCACCCAGAGGACAGCTATGAACACTGAAGCTTTCTTT. Its translation is CASSTQRTAMNTEAFF.

The J gene is TRBJ1-1, the V gene TRBV29-1; maybe TRBD1 (6 bases). Germline assignment: CDR1 SQVTM and CDR2 ANQGSEA. The CDR3 sequence is 13 residues long. Trimming cost V 4 bases and J 0 bases, with 9 bases left between them. CDR3 coding DNA: TGCAGCGTTGGGGCAGGGGTGAACACTGAAGCTTTCTTT. Protein product: CSVGAGVNTEAFF.

The V and J genes are TRBV18 and TRBJ1-1; possibly TRBD1 for D (5 bases). V lost 5 bases and J lost 1, with 14 bases in between. This CDR3 is built from 15 residues. The germline V gene encodes CDR1 KGHSH and CDR2 LQKENI. This CDR3 is CASSGMTGENTEAFF. The CDR3 DNA follows: TGTGCCAGCTCAGGAATGACGGGGGAGAACACTGAAGCTTTCTTT.

The genes are TRBV13 and TRBJ1-2, with D possibly matching TRBD1 (6 bases). Germline loops: CDR1 PRHDT, CDR2 FYEKMQ (reference sequence). Between the trimmed V and J ends, which lost 3 bases and 8 bases, there was a span of 10 bases. The length of the CDR3 is 12 residues. The CDR3 nucleotides read TGTGCCAGCAGCTTGACAGGCCGGGGCTACACCTTC. Amino acids: CASSLTGRGYTF.

The chain couples TRBV6-5 to TRBJ2-1; TRBD2 matches 12 bases. CDR3 size: 15 residues. CDR1 and CDR2 from the germline V gene are MNHEY and SVGAGI. Trimming removed 6 bases from V and 3 bases from J; junction bases left unmatched: 3. This CDR3 is CASRTLAGGYNEQFF. For the CDR3, the DNA is TGTGCCAGCAGGACACTAGCGGGGGGCTACAATGAGCAGTTCTTC.

The V and J genes are TRBV7-9 and TRBJ1-2; tentative D call: TRBD1 (5 bases). The ends were cut back, 7 bases at V and 6 bases at J, with 27 bases in the middle. The CDR3 sequence is 17 residues long. Germline V lookup: CDR1 SEHNR, CDR2 FQNEAQ (reference sequence). CDR3 residues: CASNQGMGLEGSDGYTF. DNA of the CDR3: TGTGCCAGCAACCAAGGAATGGGACTGGAAGGTTCTGATGGCTACACCTTC.

The chain couples TRBV30 to TRBJ2-7, with D tentatively TRBD1 (6 bases). Germline CDR1 and CDR2: GTSNPN and SVGIG (reference sequence). The CDR3 contains 14 residues. V lost 4 bases to trimming and J lost 3 bases, with 16 bases between them. As DNA, the CDR3 is TGTGCCTGGACCCCCCAGGGGCCAAACTACGAGCAGTACTTC. It yields the protein CAWTPQGPNYEQYF. Based on the CDR3 plus reference TRBV30 and TRBJ2-7, the full variable domain is SQTIHQWPATLVQPVGSPLSLECTVEGTSNPNLYWYRQAAGRGLQLLFYSVGIGQISSEVPQNLSASRPQDRQFILSSKKLLLSDSGFYLCAWTPQGPNYEQYFGPGTRLTVT.

This chain joins TRBV4-3 and TRBJ2-1; TRBD1 matches at 8 bases. CDR3 size: 17 residues. V lost 3 bases, J lost 4 bases, and 11 bases stayed unmatched. The germline V gene encodes CDR1 LGHNA and CDR2 YSLEER. The CDR3 DNA reads TGCGCCAGCAGCCAGGTGGCGGGACAGGCAGGATACAATGAGCAGTTCTTC. This translates into CASSQVAGQAGYNEQFF.

This sequence joins TRBV19 and TRBJ1-5, with 8 bases matching TRBD1. Germline V gene data show CDR1 as LNHDA and CDR2 as SQIVND (reference sequence). This CDR3 has 13 residues. Trimming at V came to 4 bases and at J to 6 bases, leaving 2 bases not matched to a gene. CDR3 in DNA: TGTGCCAGTAGTAGGACAGGGCCTCAGCCCCAGCATTTT. Its translation is CASSRTGPQPQHF.

The chain links TRBV9 to TRBJ2-2; TRBD1 matches 7 bases. Germline V gene data show CDR1 as SGDLS and CDR2 as YYNGEE. The CDR3 runs to 16 residues. V shed 4 bases, J shed 6 bases, and the junction held 12 bases outside the gene matches. The CDR3 here is CASSPGQWSIAGELFF. CDR3 bases: TGTGCCAGCAGCCCGGGACAGTGGTCGATAGCCGGGGAGCTGTTTTTT.

In its sample, this clone was seen many times. The rearrangement uses TRBV19 and TRBJ2-3, with TRBD1 identical over 8 bases. Germline CDR1 and CDR2: LNHDA and SQIVND (reference sequence). J lost 5 bases, V lost 6 bases, and 4 bases had no gene match. The CDR3 is 13 amino acids. The CDR3 DNA reads as TGTGCCAGTAGGGGGACAGGCGGAGATACGCAGTATTTT. It yields the protein CASRGTGGDTQYF.

The CDR3 region is CSVGQGQDTQYF. The CDR3 DNA follows: TGCAGCGTTGGGCAGGGGCAAGATACGCAGTATTTT. V usage is TRBV29-1 and J usage is TRBJ2-3; a weak D match, TRBD1 (6 bases). This CDR3 contains 12 residues. V lost 4 bases and J 5 bases, leaving 10 bases between the germline ends. Germline assignment: CDR1 SQVTM and CDR2 ANQGSEA.

The chain carries TRBV9 and TRBJ1-1; D is possibly TRBD1 (5 bases). The V and J ends lost 4 bases and 1 base respectively, with 8 bases between them. In germline, CDR1 is SGDLS, CDR2 YYNGEE. The length of the CDR3 is 13 residues. The CDR3 reads CASSTGENTEAFF. The CDR3 DNA reads as TGTGCCAGCAGCACGGGGGAGAACACTGAAGCTTTCTTT.

J is TRBJ2-2 and V is TRBV21-1; the D call TRBD1 from the table was never checked on the DNA. TRBV21-1 is given as a pseudogene. This CDR3 contains 16 residues. This CDR3 reads CASRTPDRLNTGELFF. CDR3 nucleotides: TGTGCCAGCAGAACCCCTGACAGACTGAACACCGGGGAGCTGTTTTTT.

This chain uses TRBV6-5 with TRBJ1-2; D remains unclear. Trimming took off 0 bases at V and 4 bases at J, with 9 bases between the two ends. Germline V gives CDR1 MNHEY, CDR2 SVGAGI. This CDR3 is built from 14 residues. The CDR3 nucleotides read TGTGCCAGCAGTTACTCGTCAGGTGTCTATGGCTACACCTTC. It encodes CASSYSSGVYGYTF.